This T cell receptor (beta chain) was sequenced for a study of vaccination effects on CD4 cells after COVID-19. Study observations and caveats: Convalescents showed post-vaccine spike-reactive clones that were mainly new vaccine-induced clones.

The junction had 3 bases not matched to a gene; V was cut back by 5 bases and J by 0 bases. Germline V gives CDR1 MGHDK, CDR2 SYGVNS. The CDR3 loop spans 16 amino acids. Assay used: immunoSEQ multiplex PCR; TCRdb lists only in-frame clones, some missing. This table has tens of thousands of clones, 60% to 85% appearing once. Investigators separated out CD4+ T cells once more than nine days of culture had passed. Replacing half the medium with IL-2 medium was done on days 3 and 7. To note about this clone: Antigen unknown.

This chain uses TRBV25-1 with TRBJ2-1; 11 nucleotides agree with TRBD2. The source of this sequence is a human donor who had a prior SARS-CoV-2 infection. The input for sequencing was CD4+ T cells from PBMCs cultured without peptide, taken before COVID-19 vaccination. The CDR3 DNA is TGTGCCAGCAGTCGGACTAGCGGGTTCTCCTACAATGAGCAGTTCTTC. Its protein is CASSRTSGFSYNEQFF. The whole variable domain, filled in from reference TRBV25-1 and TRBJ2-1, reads EADIYQTPRYLVIGTGKKITLECSQTMGHDKMYWYQQDPGMELHLIHYSYGVNSTEKGDLSSESTVSRIRTEHFPLTLESARPSHTSQYLCASSRTSGFSYNEQFFGPGTRLTVL.